One and the same sample provided the 25 T cell receptor beta chains below, sequenced in a study of blood T cell dynamics during melanoma immunotherapy. Clones were sequenced by immunoSEQ multiplex PCR, and TCRdb holds only the in-frame ones, with some missing. Of 20,000 to 30,000 clones in the sample, roughly nine tenths were seen once. As to time point: pre-treatment baseline. The sample was blood, taken from a patient treated with checkpoint blockade. These receptors all stem from a human donor with melanoma.

The J gene is TRBJ2-7, the V gene TRBV7-9, with TRBD2 matching 8 bases. The junction had 8 bases not matched to a gene; V was cut back by 3 bases and J by 4 bases. CDR3 length equals 15 residues. Germline CDR1 is SEHNR and CDR2 is FQNEAQ (reference sequence). In DNA form, the CDR3 reads TGTGCCAGCAGCTTTACGGGGACTAGGCCTTACGAGCAGTACTTC. Amino acids: CASSFTGTRPYEQYF.

This clone was picked up one time. The V call is TRBV7-6, the J call TRBJ2-3; 9 bases map to TRBD1. The CDR3 runs to 14 residues. V dropped 5 bases and J dropped 3; count of bases not matched to a gene: 3. CDR1 and CDR2 from the germline V gene are SGHVS and FNYEAQ. The CDR3 sequence is CASSTGQGTDTQYF. CDR3 coding DNA: TGTGCCAGCAGCACCGGACAGGGGACAGATACGCAGTATTTT.

This chain links TRBV7-8 with TRBJ2-7, with D perhaps assigned TRBD1 or TRBD2 (5 bases each). Trimming took off 5 bases at V and 1 base at J, with 12 bases between the two ends. The germline CDR1 and CDR2 sequences are SGHVS and FQNEAQ. The CDR3 runs 14 residues. The CDR3: CASSTRDPSYEQYF. CDR3 in DNA: TGTGCCAGCAGCACCCGGGACCCTTCCTACGAGCAGTACTTC.

This clone was seen only a few times. The rearrangement links TRBV6-1 to TRBJ1-5, with D possibly TRBD1 on 6 matching bases. The CDR3 is 12 amino acids. Trimming shortened V by 6 bases and J by 7 bases, and 10 bases separated the two germline ends. Germline CDR1 and CDR2: MNHNS and SASEGT. The CDR3 sequence is CASRTGSQPQHF. The CDR3 DNA reads as TGTGCCAGCAGGACAGGATCACAGCCCCAGCATTTT.

The V call is TRBV5-6, the J call TRBJ2-2, with D perhaps assigned TRBD1 or TRBD2 (6 bases each). V was cut by 6 bases and J by 4 bases, with 16 bases left in between. CDR3 size: 15 residues. Germline CDR1 and CDR2: SGHDT and YYEEEE. The CDR3 nucleotides are TGTGCCAGCACCACTTCGGGGGCGGTCACCGGGGAGCTGTTTTTT. Protein sequence: CASTTSGAVTGELFF.

The rearrangement uses TRBV4-2 and TRBJ2-7; 13 positions agree with TRBD2. CDR1 and CDR2 from the germline V gene are LGHNA and YNFKEQ. V lost 4 bases and J lost 5; bases outside the gene matches: 14. CDR3 size: 18 residues. The CDR3: CASSRALAGGSQVHEQYF. CDR3 bases: TGTGCCAGCAGCCGGGCACTAGCGGGAGGGTCCCAGGTCCACGAGCAGTACTTC.

The rearrangement joins TRBV5-4 to TRBJ1-2; D possibly corresponds to TRBD1 (6 bases). Per germline, CDR1 SGHNT and CDR2 YYREEE (reference sequence). Trimming stripped 0 bases from V and 3 bases from J, with 6 bases between. The CDR3 runs 13 residues. The CDR3 protein is CASSLGQDYGYTF. The DNA of the CDR3 is TGTGCCAGCAGCTTGGGACAGGACTATGGCTACACCTTC.

The chain recombines TRBV5-1 with TRBJ2-7; TRBD2 might be the D (5 bases). This CDR3 comprises 16 residues. Trimming removed 4 bases from V and 1 base from J, with 18 bases in between. CDR1 and CDR2 (germline): SGHRS, YFSETQ. CDR3 region: CASSPPTGSGSYEQYF. CDR3 DNA sequence: TGCGCCAGCAGCCCGCCCACGGGGAGTGGATCCTACGAGCAGTACTTC.

V gene TRBV9 combines with J gene TRBJ2-7, with D uncertain. Trimming removed 4 bases from V and 3 bases from J, with 11 bases in between. Germline V gene lookup returns CDR1 SGDLS and CDR2 YYNGEE. The CDR3 runs 13 residues. The CDR3 sequence: CASSPGPNYEQYF. The CDR3 DNA follows: TGTGCCAGCAGCCCCGGGCCCAACTACGAGCAGTACTTC.

The CDR3 is CASSPGTFPYEQYF. CDR3 in DNA: TGTGCCAGCAGCCCAGGGACTTTCCCCTACGAGCAGTACTTC. The chain links TRBV4-2 to TRBJ2-7, with D maybe TRBD2 (6 bases). The CDR3 runs to 14 residues. The V end lost 4 bases, the J end lost 2 bases, and 12 bases lay between the germline ends. Germline CDR1 LGHNA, CDR2 YNFKEQ.

The V call is TRBV5-1, the J call TRBJ2-6; D gene uncertain. Germline values: CDR1 SGHRS, CDR2 YFSETQ. The ends were cut back, 0 bases at V and 2 bases at J, with 0 bases in the middle. This CDR3 is 13 amino acids long. The CDR3 reads CASSLAGANVLTF. CDR3 in DNA: TGCGCCAGCAGCTTGGCTGGGGCCAACGTCCTGACTTTC.

The chain recombines TRBV19 with TRBJ2-5; D remains unclear. CDR3 length equals 14 residues. Deletions cut 0 bases from V and 4 bases from J, with 9 bases between. Looked up from germline, CDR1 is LNHDA and CDR2 is SQIVND (reference sequence). This CDR3 reads CASSIDTSRETQYF. The CDR3 bases are TGTGCCAGTAGTATAGATACTTCACGAGAGACCCAGTACTTC.

The gene calls are TRBV7-2 and TRBJ2-3, with D possibly being TRBD1 (5 bases). Germline assignment: CDR1 SGHTA and CDR2 FQGNSA. The CDR3 is 15 residues long. V lost 5 bases to trimming and J lost 1 base, with 13 bases between them. The CDR3 coding sequence is TGTGCCAGCAGCCCTGCGCTGGGGCGCACAGATACGCAGTATTTT. Protein: CASSPALGRTDTQYF.

The chain joins TRBV18 to TRBJ2-1; possibly TRBD1 or TRBD2 for D (5 bases each). V was cut by 2 bases and J by 10 bases, with 15 bases left in between. CDR1 is KGHSH, CDR2 LQKENI, per germline. This CDR3 contains 14 residues. The CDR3 DNA reads as TGTGCCAGCTCACCAGGGGTCATCGAGGGGGAGCAGTTCTTC. This translates into CASSPGVIEGEQFF.

The V call is TRBV27, the J call TRBJ2-7; TRBD1 is a possible D gene (5 bases). Germline loops: CDR1 MNHEY, CDR2 SMNVEV (reference sequence). This CDR3 is 17 amino acids long. V was shortened by 0 bases and J by 1 base, with 16 bases between the two germline ends. CDR3 in DNA: TGTGCCAGCAGTTTATCGAAGAGGATAGGGGCGTCCTACGAGCAGTACTTC. It is translated as CASSLSKRIGASYEQYF.

The chain recombines TRBV28 with TRBJ1-2, with TRBD1 identical over 8 bases. Germline trimming cut 3 bases from V and 4 bases from J; bases unmatched to any gene: 1. The germline V gene encodes CDR1 MDHEN and CDR2 SYDVKM. The length of the CDR3 is 13 residues. The DNA of the CDR3 is TGTGCCAGCAGTTTCAGGGGGCTCTATGGCTACACCTTC. It encodes CASSFRGLYGYTF.

The J gene is TRBJ2-1, the V gene TRBV5-4; D ambiguous. This CDR3 comprises 14 residues. The V end lost 7 bases, the J end lost 0 bases, and 11 bases lay between the germline ends. Germline V lookup: CDR1 SGHNT, CDR2 YYREEE (reference sequence). CDR3 nucleotide sequence: TGTGCCAGCTCTTGGGCTGGCTCCTACAATGAGCAGTTCTTC. This encodes CASSWAGSYNEQFF.

J is TRBJ2-7 and V is TRBV5-1; D possibly corresponds to TRBD2 (6 bases). The CDR3 sequence is 14 residues long. Germline V gene data show CDR1 as SGHRS and CDR2 as YFSETQ. Trimming took off 1 base at V and 2 bases at J, with 10 bases between the two ends. The chain's CDR3 is CASSLSGAAYEQYF. The DNA for the CDR3 is TGCGCCAGCAGCTTGTCGGGAGCGGCCTACGAGCAGTACTTC.

This chain links TRBV28 with TRBJ1-4, with TRBD1 identical over 9 bases. Unmatched junction bases numbered 8, after V lost 5 bases and J lost 7 bases. This CDR3 region has 15 residues. CDR1 and CDR2 (germline): MDHEN, SYDVKM. CDR3 region: CASSATGTGLEKLFF. Here the CDR3 DNA reads TGTGCCAGCAGTGCTACCGGGACAGGGCTTGAAAAACTGTTTTTT.

The genes are TRBV5-6 and TRBJ1-3, with D tentatively TRBD1 (6 bases). CDR3 length equals 18 residues. Trimming left V 1 base short and J 2 bases short, with 19 bases between. CDR1 is SGHDT and CDR2 is YYEEEE in the germline V gene. The CDR3 nucleotides read TGTGCCAGCAGCTTGAGGTGGGGGCGCATAGCTGCTGGAAACACCATATATTTT. Protein: CASSLRWGRIAAGNTIYF.

The chain couples TRBV19 to TRBJ2-5; 7 nucleotides match TRBD1. The germline gives CDR1 LNHDA, CDR2 SQIVND (reference sequence). The ends lost 6 bases at V and 5 bases at J; junction bases unmatched: 6. The CDR3 runs 13 residues. In DNA, the CDR3 is TGTGCCAGTAGCCGACAGGGTCGGGAGACCCAGTACTTC. Its translation is CASSRQGRETQYF.

The chain is built from TRBV19 and TRBJ2-3, with D uncertain. V lost 1 base and J 10 bases, leaving 18 bases between the germline ends. Germline values: CDR1 LNHDA, CDR2 SQIVND (reference sequence). The CDR3 runs to 15 residues. CDR3 protein: CASSIVSAAPHPQYF. For the CDR3, the DNA is TGTGCCAGTAGTATAGTTTCGGCAGCCCCCCACCCGCAGTATTTT.

This chain connects TRBV19 to TRBJ2-1; D tentatively fits TRBD1 or TRBD2 (5 bases each). This CDR3 is 13 amino acids long. Trimming removed 3 bases from V and 5 bases from J, with 8 bases in between. Per the germline V gene, CDR1 is LNHDA and CDR2 is SQIVND (reference sequence). This CDR3 reads CASSIGADNEQFF. The CDR3 DNA reads as TGTGCCAGTAGTATCGGGGCGGACAATGAGCAGTTCTTC.

This chain links TRBV2 with TRBJ2-7; 8 nucleotides agree with TRBD2. This CDR3 is built from 15 residues. The germline V gene has CDR1 SNHLY and CDR2 FYNNEI. Germline trimming cut 7 bases from V and 3 bases from J; bases unmatched to any gene: 11. CDR3 region: CASTQGLAGHYEQYF. CDR3 sequence (DNA): TGTGCCAGCACCCAAGGTTTAGCGGGACACTACGAGCAGTACTTC.

The chain couples TRBV6-9 to TRBJ1-3; D unclear. The germline V gene has CDR1 MNHGY and CDR2 SVAAGI. V dropped 5 bases and J dropped 0 bases, with 14 bases sitting between them. The CDR3 spans 16 residues. CDR3 DNA sequence: TGTGCCAGCAGTACTGACGGCAACTCCTCTGGAAACACCATATATTTT. Its protein is CASSTDGNSSGNTIYF.